These 4 T cell receptor beta chains were sequenced from one sample in a study of blood T cell repertoires in COVID-19. Using immunoSEQ multiplex PCR, the repertoire was profiled, and TCRdb retains in-frame clones only, with some absent. Of 200,000 to 250,000 clones listed, roughly 84% are singletons. Sequenced: peripheral blood. The receptors shown here come from a woman at least 80 years old with active or convalescent COVID-19.

The V call is TRBV12-3 or TRBV12-4, the J call TRBJ2-3; D unclear. The CDR3 has 11 residues. V lost 6 bases and J lost 6, with 7 bases in between. Written as DNA, the CDR3 is TGTGCCAGCAGCGTATTGGATACGCAGTATTTT. As protein: CASSVLDTQYF.

The J gene is TRBJ2-7, the V gene TRBV5-5, with 9 bases fitting TRBD1. V dropped 0 bases and J dropped 5; count of bases not matched to a gene: 9. The CDR3 has 16 residues. CDR1 is SGHKS, CDR2 YYEKEE, per germline (reference sequence). The CDR3 sequence is CASSLGPGTGKHEQYF. DNA for the CDR3: TGTGCCAGCAGCTTGGGGCCCGGGACAGGGAAACACGAGCAGTACTTC.

The V call is TRBV28, the J call TRBJ2-7, with TRBD1 matching over 7 bases. CDR1 is MDHEN and CDR2 is SYDVKM in the germline V gene. There are 15 residues in the CDR3. J lost 1 base, V lost 4 bases, and 7 bases had no gene match. This CDR3 is CASSSPGTASYEQYF. The CDR3 DNA reads as TGTGCCAGCAGTTCCCCTGGGACAGCTTCCTACGAGCAGTACTTC.

The V call is TRBV7-2, the J call TRBJ1-5; 7 nucleotides match TRBD1. After removal of 2 bases from V and 5 bases from J, the junction contained 3 bases not matched to a gene. Germline V gives CDR1 SGHTA, CDR2 FQGNSA. The CDR3 is 14 amino acids. CDR3 nucleotides: TGTGCCAGCAGCTTATGGGACAGCGATCAGCCCCAGCATTTT. Translating gives CASSLWDSDQPQHF.